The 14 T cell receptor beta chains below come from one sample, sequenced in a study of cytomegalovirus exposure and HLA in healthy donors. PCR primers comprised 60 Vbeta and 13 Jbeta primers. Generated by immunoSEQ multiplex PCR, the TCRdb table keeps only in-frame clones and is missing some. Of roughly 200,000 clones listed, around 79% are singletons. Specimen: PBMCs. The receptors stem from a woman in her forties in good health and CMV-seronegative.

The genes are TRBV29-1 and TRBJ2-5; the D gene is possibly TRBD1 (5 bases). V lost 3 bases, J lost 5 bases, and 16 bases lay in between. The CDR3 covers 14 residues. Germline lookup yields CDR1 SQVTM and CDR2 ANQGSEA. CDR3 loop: CSVEGQGSPETQYF. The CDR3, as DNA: TGCAGCGTTGAGGGGCAGGGCAGTCCGGAGACCCAGTACTTC. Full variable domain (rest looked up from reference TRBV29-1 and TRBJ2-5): SAVISQKPSRDICQRGTSLTIQCQVDSQVTMMFWYRQQPGQSLTLIATANQGSEATYESGFVIDKFPISRPNLTFSTLTVSNMSPEDSSIYLCSVEGQGSPETQYFGPGTRLLVL.

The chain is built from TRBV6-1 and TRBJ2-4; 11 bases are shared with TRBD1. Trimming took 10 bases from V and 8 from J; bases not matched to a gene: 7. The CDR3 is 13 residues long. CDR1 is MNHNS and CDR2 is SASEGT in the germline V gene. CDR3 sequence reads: CAIRDRGTDIQYF. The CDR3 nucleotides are TGTGCCATCCGGGACAGGGGGACGGACATTCAGTACTTC.

CDR3 region: CASSQKTGPSGEQYF. DNA for the CDR3: TGCGCCAGCAGTCAGAAAACAGGTCCGTCGGGCGAGCAGTACTTC. The chain has TRBV23-1 and TRBJ2-7, with D possibly matching TRBD1 (5 bases). TRBV23-1 belongs to the ORF category, with a function that is uncertain. Between the trimmed V and J ends, which lost 3 bases and 6 bases, there was a span of 18 bases. The CDR3 spans 15 residues.

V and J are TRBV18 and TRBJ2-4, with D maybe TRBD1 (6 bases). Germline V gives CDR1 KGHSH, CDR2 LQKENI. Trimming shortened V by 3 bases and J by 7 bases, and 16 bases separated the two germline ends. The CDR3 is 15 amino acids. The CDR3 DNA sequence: TGTGCCAGCTCACCGACCGGGACACCGGGGAACATTCAGTACTTC. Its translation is CASSPTGTPGNIQYF. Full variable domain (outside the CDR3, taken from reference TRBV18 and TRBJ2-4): NAGVMQNPRHLVRRRGQEARLRCSPMKGHSHVYWYRQLPEEGLKFMVYLQKENIIDESGMPKERFSAEFPKEGPSILRIQQVVRGDSAAYFCASSPTGTPGNIQYFGAGTRLSVL.

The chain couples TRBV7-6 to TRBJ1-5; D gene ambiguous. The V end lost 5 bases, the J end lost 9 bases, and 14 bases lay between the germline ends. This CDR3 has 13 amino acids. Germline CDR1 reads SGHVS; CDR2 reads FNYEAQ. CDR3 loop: CASSNTVGGPQHF. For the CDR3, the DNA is TGTGCCAGCAGCAATACAGTGGGAGGGCCCCAGCATTTT.

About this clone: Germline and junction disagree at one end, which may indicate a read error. This chain's CDR3 is CASSLAGRGGYDEQFF. Written as DNA, the CDR3 is TGCGCCAGCAGCTTGGCCGGACGGGGGGGCTACGATGAGCAGTTCTTC. This rearrangement joins TRBV5-1 to TRBJ2-1, with TRBD2 identical over 8 bases. This CDR3 comprises 16 residues. Germline CDR1 reads SGHRS; CDR2 reads YFSETQ.

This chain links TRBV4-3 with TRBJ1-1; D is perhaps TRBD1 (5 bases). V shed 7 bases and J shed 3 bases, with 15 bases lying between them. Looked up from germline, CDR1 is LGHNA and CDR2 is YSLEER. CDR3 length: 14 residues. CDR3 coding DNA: TGCGCCAGCACTCGGCAATTAGGGGACACTGAAGCTTTCTTT. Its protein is CASTRQLGDTEAFF.

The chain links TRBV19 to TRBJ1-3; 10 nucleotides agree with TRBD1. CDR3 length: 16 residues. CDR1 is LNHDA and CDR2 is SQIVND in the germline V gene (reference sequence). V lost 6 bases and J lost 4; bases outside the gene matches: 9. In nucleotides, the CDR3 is TGTGCCAGTAGCGGGGGACAGGGGTTCTTGGGAAACACCATATATTTT. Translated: CASSGGQGFLGNTIYF.

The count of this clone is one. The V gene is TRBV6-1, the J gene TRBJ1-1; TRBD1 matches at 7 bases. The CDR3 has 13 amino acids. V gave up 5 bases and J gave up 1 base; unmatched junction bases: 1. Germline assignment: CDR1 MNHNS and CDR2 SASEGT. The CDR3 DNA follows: TGTGCCAGCAGTCGGGACAGGAACACTGAAGCTTTCTTT. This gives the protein CASSRDRNTEAFF.

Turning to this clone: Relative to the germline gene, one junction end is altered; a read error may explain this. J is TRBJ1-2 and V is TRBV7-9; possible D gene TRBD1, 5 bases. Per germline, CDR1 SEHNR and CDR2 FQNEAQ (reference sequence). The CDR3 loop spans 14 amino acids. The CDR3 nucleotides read TGTTCCAGCAGCTTAGAGGGTGCAGGGTTTGGCTACACCTTC. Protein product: CSSSLEGAGFGYTF.

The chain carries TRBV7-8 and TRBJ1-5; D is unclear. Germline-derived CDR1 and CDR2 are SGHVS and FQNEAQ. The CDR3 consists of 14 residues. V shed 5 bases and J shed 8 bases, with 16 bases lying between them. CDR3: CASSQAGPEKPQHF. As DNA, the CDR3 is TGTGCCAGCAGCCAAGCGGGCCCTGAAAAGCCCCAGCATTTT.

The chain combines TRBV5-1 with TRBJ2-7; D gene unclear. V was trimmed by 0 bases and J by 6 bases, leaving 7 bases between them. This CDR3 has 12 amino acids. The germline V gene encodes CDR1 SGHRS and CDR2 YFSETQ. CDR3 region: CASSLEYGEQYF. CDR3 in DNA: TGCGCCAGCAGCTTGGAGTACGGCGAGCAGTACTTC. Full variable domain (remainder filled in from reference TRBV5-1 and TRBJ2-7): KAGVTQTPRYLIKTRGQQVTLSCSPISGHRSVSWYQQTPGQGLQFLFEYFSETQRNKGNFPGRFSGRQFSNSRSEMNVSTLELGDSALYLCASSLEYGEQYFGPGTRLTVT.

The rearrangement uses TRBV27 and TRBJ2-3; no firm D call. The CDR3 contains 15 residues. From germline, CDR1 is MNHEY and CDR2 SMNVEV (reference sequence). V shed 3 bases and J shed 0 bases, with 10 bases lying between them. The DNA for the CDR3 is TGTGCCAGCAGTTTTGGTTTAGCTAGCACAGATACGCAGTATTTT. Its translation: CASSFGLASTDTQYF.

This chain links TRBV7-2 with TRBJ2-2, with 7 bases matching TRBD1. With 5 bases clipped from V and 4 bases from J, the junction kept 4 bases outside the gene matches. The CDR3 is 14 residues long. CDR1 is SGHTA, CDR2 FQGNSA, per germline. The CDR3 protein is CASSDRVGTGELFF. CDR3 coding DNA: TGTGCCAGCAGCGACAGGGTTGGCACCGGGGAGCTGTTTTTT.